The rows below give T cell receptor beta chains drawn from one sample of a study of cytomegalovirus exposure and HLA in healthy donors. TCRdb's copy holds only in-frame clones and misses some; the assay was immunoSEQ multiplex PCR. Seen here are 90,000 to 95,000 clones, around 84% observed once, and the top ten hold 2% to 2.5%. The sequencing sample was made of PBMCs. The receptors derive from a man aged 18 to 35 in good health and CMV-seronegative. The CDR3 runs from the conserved cysteine through the conserved F or W.

V gene: TRBV11-2
J gene: TRBJ1-5
CDR3 protein: CASSPTPTGNQPQHF

V gene: TRBV10-3
J gene: TRBJ2-1
CDR3 protein: CAISESTSGGGDNEQFF

V gene: TRBV18
J gene: TRBJ1-4
CDR3 protein: CASSPQGTVDEKLFF

V gene: TRBV5-4
J gene: TRBJ1-1
CDR3 protein: CASSGGGGAAEAFF

V gene: TRBV18
J gene: TRBJ2-3
CDR3 protein: CASSPGTPGADTQYF

V gene: TRBV11-2
J gene: TRBJ2-3
CDR3 protein: CASSLGGGTDTQYF

V gene: TRBV13
J gene: TRBJ1-2
CDR3 protein: CASSSKNLNYGYTF

V gene: TRBV18
J gene: TRBJ2-3
CDR3 protein: CASSAPWGRDTQYF

V gene: TRBV9
J gene: TRBJ2-7
CDR3 protein: CASSVAFNSLYEQYF

V gene: TRBV5-5
J gene: TRBJ2-3
CDR3 protein: CASSLGTGGDTQYF

V gene: TRBV27
J gene: TRBJ1-2
CDR3 protein: CASSGVTNYGYTF

V gene: TRBV4-2
J gene: TRBJ2-3
CDR3 protein: CASSPPPGLDTQYF

V gene: TRBV2
J gene: TRBJ1-6
CDR3 protein: CASSEALGENSPLHF

V gene: TRBV4-1
J gene: TRBJ2-5
CDR3 protein: CASSQVLGLESETQYF